The next 5 T cell receptor beta chains were all read from a single sample in a study of T cells in narcolepsy. Using immunoSEQ multiplex PCR, the repertoire was profiled, and TCRdb retains in-frame clones only, with some absent. Of fewer than 15,000 clones listed, 85% to 90% were seen once; the top ten hold 1.7%. Sequenced input: CD45RA- memory CD4+ T cells from PBMCs. Source of these receptors: a human donor with narcolepsy.

The J gene is TRBJ1-5, the V gene TRBV27; no definite D call. From germline, CDR1 is MNHEY and CDR2 SMNVEV (reference sequence). V dropped 7 bases and J dropped 2 bases, with 18 bases sitting between them. The CDR3 has 16 residues. CDR3 residues: CASKSDGARGNQPQHF. The CDR3 nucleotides read TGTGCCAGCAAGTCAGACGGAGCAAGAGGCAATCAGCCCCAGCATTTT.

Here the CDR3 DNA reads TGTGCCAGTAGTACCCCCGGGGGGAGTGCCTCCTACAATGAGCAGTTCTTC. This translates into CASSTPGGSASYNEQFF. The rearrangement uses TRBV19 and TRBJ2-1, with 7 nucleotides matching TRBD2. The CDR3 has 17 amino acids. CDR1 is LNHDA, CDR2 SQIVND, per germline (reference sequence). Trimming removed 4 bases from V and 0 bases from J; junction bases left unmatched: 9.

For the CDR3, the DNA is TGTGCCAGCACTGGACAGCATCGTGGCTACACCTTC. Residues: CASTGQHRGYTF. The rearrangement links TRBV2 to TRBJ1-2, with D possibly matching TRBD1 (6 bases). This CDR3 region has 12 residues. The V gene lost 7 bases and the J gene lost 7 bases, with 13 bases spanning the gap. CDR1 and CDR2 (germline): SNHLY, FYNNEI.

V is TRBV29-1 and J is TRBJ2-3, with D possibly being TRBD1 (5 bases). V gave up 6 bases and J gave up 2 bases, with 15 bases separating them. The CDR3 has 14 amino acids. Germline values: CDR1 SQVTM, CDR2 ANQGSEA. CDR3 DNA sequence: TGCAGCGTAAAACAGGCCCTTCTCACAGATACGCAGTATTTT. Its translation is CSVKQALLTDTQYF.

This chain links TRBV6-1 with TRBJ1-5; D is possibly TRBD1 (5 bases). The CDR3 length is 15 residues. Germline CDR1 reads MNHNS; CDR2 reads SASEGT. V lost 2 bases, J lost 6 bases, and 14 bases lay in between. The CDR3 loop is CASSESGAGTQPQHF. In nucleotides, the CDR3 is TGTGCCAGCAGTGAAAGCGGGGCAGGGACTCAGCCCCAGCATTTT.